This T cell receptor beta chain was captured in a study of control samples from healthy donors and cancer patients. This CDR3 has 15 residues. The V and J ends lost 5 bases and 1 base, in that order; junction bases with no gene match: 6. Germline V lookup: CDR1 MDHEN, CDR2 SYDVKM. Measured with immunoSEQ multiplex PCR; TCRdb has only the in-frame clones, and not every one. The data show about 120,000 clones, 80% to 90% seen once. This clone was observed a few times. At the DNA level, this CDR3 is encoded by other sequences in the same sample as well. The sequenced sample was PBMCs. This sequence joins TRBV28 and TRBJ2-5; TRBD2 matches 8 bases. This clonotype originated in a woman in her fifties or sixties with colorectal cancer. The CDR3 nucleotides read TGTGCCAGCAGTCCGGAAACTAGCGGCCAAGAGACCCAGTACTTC. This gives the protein CASSPETSGQETQYF.